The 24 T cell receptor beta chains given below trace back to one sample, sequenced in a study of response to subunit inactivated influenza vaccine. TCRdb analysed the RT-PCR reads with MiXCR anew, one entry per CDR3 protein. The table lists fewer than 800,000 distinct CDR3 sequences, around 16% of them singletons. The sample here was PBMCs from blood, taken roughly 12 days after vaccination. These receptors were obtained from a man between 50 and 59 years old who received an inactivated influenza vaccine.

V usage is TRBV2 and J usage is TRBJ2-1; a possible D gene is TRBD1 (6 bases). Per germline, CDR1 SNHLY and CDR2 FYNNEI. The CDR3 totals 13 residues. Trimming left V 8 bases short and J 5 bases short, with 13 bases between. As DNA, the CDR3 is TGTGCCAGCCGTGGGGGCCTTAACAATGAGCAGTTCTTC. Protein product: CASRGGLNNEQFF.

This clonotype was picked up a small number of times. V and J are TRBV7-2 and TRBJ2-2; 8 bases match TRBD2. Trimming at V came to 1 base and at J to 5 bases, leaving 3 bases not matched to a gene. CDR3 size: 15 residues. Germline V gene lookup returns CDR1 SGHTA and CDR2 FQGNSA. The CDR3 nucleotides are TGTGCCAGCAGCTTAGTAGCGGGAAGTACCGGGGAGCTGTTTTTT. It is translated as CASSLVAGSTGELFF. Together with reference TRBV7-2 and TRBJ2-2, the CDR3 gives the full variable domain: GAGVSQSPSNKVTEKGKDVELRCDPISGHTALYWYRQSLGQGLEFLIYFQGNSAPDKSGLPSDRFSAERTGGSVSTLTIQRTQQEDSAVYLCASSLVAGSTGELFFGEGSRLTVL.

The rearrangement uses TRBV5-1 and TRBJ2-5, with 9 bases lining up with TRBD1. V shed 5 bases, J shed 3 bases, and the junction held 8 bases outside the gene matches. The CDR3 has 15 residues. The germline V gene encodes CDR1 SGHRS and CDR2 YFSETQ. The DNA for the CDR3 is TGCGCCAGCAGTCCCACGACAGGGGGTAAAGAGACCCAGTACTTC. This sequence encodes CASSPTTGGKETQYF.

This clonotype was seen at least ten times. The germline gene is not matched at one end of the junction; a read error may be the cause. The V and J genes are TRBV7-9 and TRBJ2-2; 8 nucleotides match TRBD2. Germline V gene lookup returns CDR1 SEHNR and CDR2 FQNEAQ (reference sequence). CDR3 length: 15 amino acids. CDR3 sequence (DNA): TGTGCCAGCAGTTTAGCGGGGCCGAACACCGGGGAGCTGTTTTTT. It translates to CASSLAGPNTGELFF.

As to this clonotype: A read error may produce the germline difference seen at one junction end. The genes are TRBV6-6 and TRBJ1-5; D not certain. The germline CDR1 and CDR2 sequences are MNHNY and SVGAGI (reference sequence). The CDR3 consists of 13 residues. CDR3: CAGSSLAIGPQHF. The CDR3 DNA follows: TGTGCCGGCAGTTCACTCGCGATAGGGCCCCAGCATTTT.

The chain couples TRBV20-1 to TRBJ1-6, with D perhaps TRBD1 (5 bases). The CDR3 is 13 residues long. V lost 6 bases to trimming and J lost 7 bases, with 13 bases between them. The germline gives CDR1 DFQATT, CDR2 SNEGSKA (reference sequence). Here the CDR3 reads CSAKGLDNSPLHF. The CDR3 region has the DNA TGCAGTGCAAAGGGACTGGACAATTCACCCCTCCACTTT.

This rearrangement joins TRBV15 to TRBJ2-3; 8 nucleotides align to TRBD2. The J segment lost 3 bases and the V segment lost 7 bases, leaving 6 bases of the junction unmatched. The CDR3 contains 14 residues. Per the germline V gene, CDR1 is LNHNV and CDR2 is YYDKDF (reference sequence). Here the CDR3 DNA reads TGTGCCACCACCCCTAGCGGGTTGACAGATACGCAGTATTTT. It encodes CATTPSGLTDTQYF.

CDR3 loop: CASSLRRGRSDEQFF. The CDR3, as DNA: TGTGCCAGCAGCTTAAGGAGGGGACGCTCCGATGAGCAGTTCTTC. The V gene is TRBV7-3, the J gene TRBJ2-1, with D possibly TRBD2 on 6 matching bases. Trimming left V 1 base short and J 8 bases short, with 15 bases between. The germline CDR1 and CDR2 sequences are SGHTA and FQGTGA. The length of the CDR3 is 15 residues.

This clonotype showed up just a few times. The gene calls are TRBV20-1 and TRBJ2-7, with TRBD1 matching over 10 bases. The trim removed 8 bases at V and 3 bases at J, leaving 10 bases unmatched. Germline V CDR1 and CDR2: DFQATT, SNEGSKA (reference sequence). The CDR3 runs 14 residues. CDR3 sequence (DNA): TGCAGTTCACGAGTCCGGGACAGGGGCTACGAGCAGTACTTC. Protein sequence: CSSRVRDRGYEQYF.

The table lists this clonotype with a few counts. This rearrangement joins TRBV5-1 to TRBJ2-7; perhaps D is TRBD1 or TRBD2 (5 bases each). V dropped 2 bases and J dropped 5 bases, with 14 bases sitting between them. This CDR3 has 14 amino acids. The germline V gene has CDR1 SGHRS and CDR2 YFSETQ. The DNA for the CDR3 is TGCGCCAGCAGCTTTAGAGGGGTCGAGGACGAGCAGTACTTC. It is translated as CASSFRGVEDEQYF.

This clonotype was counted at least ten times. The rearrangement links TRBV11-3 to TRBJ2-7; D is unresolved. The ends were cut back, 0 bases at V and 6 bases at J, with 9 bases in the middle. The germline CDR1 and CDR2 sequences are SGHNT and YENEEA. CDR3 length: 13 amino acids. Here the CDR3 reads CASSLDGDREQYF. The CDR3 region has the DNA TGTGCCAGCAGCTTAGATGGTGATCGCGAGCAGTACTTC.

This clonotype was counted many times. CDR3 coding DNA: TGCAGTGCTCAGGGGCTAGCCATTTACAATGAGCAGTTCTTC. Translating it yields CSAQGLAIYNEQFF. The chain carries TRBV20-1 and TRBJ2-1; D perhaps matches TRBD1 (6 bases). V lost 5 bases and J 4 bases, leaving 15 bases between the germline ends. The CDR3 is made up of 14 amino acids. Germline V gives CDR1 DFQATT, CDR2 SNEGSKA (reference sequence).

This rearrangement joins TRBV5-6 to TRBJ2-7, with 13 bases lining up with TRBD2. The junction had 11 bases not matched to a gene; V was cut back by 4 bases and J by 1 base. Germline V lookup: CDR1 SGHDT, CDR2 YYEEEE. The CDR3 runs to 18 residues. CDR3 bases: TGTGCCAGCAGCCAAATACTAGCGGGAGGGCCGGTGTCCTACGAGCAGTACTTC. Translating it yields CASSQILAGGPVSYEQYF. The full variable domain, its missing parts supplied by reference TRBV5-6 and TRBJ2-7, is DAGVTQSPTHLIKTRGQQVTLRCSPKSGHDTVSWYQQALGQGPQFIFQYYEEEERQRGNFPDRFSGHQFPNYSSELNVNALLLGDSALYLCASSQILAGGPVSYEQYFGPGTRLTVT.

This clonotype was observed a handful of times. CDR3 DNA: TGCGCCAGCAGCCAACGGGCGGAGGGGCGGGGGGTTGGAGATACGCAGTATTTT. This translates into CASSQRAEGRGVGDTQYF. This chain links TRBV4-1 with TRBJ2-3; 8 nucleotides agree with TRBD2. Germline values: CDR1 MGHRA, CDR2 YSYEKL. V gave up 2 bases and J gave up 5 bases; unmatched junction bases: 15. The CDR3 runs 18 residues.

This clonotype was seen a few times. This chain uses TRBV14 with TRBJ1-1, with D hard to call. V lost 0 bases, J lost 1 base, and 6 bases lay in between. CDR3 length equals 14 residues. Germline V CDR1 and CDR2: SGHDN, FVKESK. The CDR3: CASSQERQNTEAFF. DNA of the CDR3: TGTGCCAGCAGCCAAGAGCGGCAGAACACTGAAGCTTTCTTT.

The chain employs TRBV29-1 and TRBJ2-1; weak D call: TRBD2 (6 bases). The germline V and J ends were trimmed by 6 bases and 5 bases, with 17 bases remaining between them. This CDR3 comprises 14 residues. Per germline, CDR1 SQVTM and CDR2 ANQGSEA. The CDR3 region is CSVGGMYVNNEQFF. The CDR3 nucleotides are TGCAGCGTCGGGGGTATGTACGTTAACAATGAGCAGTTCTTC.

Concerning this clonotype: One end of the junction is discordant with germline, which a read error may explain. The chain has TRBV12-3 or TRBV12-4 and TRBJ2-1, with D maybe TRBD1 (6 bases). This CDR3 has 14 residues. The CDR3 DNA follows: TGTGCCAGCAGCGGGACAAGGGCGTTAAATGGGCAGTTCTTC. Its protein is CASSGTRALNGQFF.

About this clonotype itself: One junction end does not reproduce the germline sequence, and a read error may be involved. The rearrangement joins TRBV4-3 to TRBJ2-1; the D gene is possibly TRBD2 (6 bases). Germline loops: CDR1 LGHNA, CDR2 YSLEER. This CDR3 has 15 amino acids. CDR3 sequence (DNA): TGCGCCACCAGCAAGAATAGCGGCCACTACAATGAGCAGTTCTTC. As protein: CATSKNSGHYNEQFF.

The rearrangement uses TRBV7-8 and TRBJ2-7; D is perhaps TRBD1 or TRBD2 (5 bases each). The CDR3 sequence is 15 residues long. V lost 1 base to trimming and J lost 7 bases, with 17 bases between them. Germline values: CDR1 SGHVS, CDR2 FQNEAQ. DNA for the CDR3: TGTGCCAGCAGCTTAGAGTACGGCCTTTGGGGGGAGCAGTACTTC. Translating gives CASSLEYGLWGEQYF.

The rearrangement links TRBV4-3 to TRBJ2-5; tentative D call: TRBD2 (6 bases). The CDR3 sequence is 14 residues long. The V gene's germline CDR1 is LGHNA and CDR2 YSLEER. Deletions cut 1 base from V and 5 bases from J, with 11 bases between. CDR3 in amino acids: CASSQAGGMETQYF. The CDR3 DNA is TGCGCCAGCAGCCAAGCAGGCGGGATGGAGACCCAGTACTTC.

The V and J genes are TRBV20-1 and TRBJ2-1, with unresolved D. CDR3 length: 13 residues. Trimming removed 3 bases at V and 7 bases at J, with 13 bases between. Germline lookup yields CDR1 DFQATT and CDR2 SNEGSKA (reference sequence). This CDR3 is CSARHVRQNEQFF. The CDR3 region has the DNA TGCAGTGCTAGGCACGTACGTCAGAATGAGCAGTTCTTC.

This CDR3 is CASRNTNTGELFF. In DNA form, the CDR3 reads TGTGCCAGCAGGAATACGAACACCGGGGAGCTGTTTTTT. The chain combines TRBV7-3 with TRBJ2-2, with D uncertain. Germline loops: CDR1 SGHTA, CDR2 FQGTGA. The CDR3 length is 13 residues. The ends were cut back, 6 bases at V and 0 bases at J, with 5 bases in the middle.

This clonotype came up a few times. CDR3: CASSLQWESGNTIYF. CDR3 coding DNA: TGTGCCAGCAGTTTACAGTGGGAATCTGGAAACACCATATATTTT. This chain uses TRBV12-3 or TRBV12-4 with TRBJ1-3; D gene unclear. V was shortened by 2 bases and J by 1 base, with 9 bases between the two germline ends. CDR3 length: 15 residues.

Here the CDR3 reads CASSPAPIYNEQFF. Written as DNA, the CDR3 is TGTGCCAGCAGCCCAGCACCGATCTACAATGAGCAGTTCTTC. The chain carries TRBV7-9 and TRBJ2-1; no reliable D call. This CDR3 region has 14 residues. V shed 5 bases and J shed 3 bases, with 11 bases lying between them. The germline V gene has CDR1 SEHNR and CDR2 FQNEAQ (reference sequence).